This record covers a single T cell receptor (beta chain). Its cognate antigen has yet to be identified. No base-level quality is on record; no much larger clone is a single base apart. Additional DNA sequences in this sample encode the identical CDR3. The record originates from a study of blood T cell repertoires in COVID-19 (TCRdb year 2020). As for the study more broadly: Samples covering the acute and convalescent phases of COVID-19 were provided by collaborators in the United States, Italy and Spain. The repertoires were released in a freely available public database meant as a resource for research on the immune response to SARS-CoV-2. A de-identified subject ID, COVID-19 status, age in years and sex were almost always included in the sample metadata. The samples were drawn from two sources: the first 160 participants of the ongoing ImmuneRACE study, and 1,200 or so subjects contributed by 6 global collaborators. The prospective study material was composed of cDNA or gDNA derived from T cells, B-cell-depleted T cells, or PBMCs. Where HLA class I and class II types were available, the types were taken from metadata supplied by the sample provider, not from assay-based typing. Subjects who had been exposed to COVID-19, were actively infected with it, or had recovered from it provided the deeply sampled blood TCRbeta repertoires that made up the dataset.

In the prospective study, participants were roughly 18 to 95 years old, resided in about 25 geographic areas of the United States, and were enrolled through a virtual design. In the prospective study, cohorts were assigned on the basis of participant-reported clinical history obtained from a screening survey and a study questionnaire. A participant counted as exposed if, within 2 weeks of entering the study, that participant had been in contact with someone who had a PCR-confirmed or clinician-diagnosed COVID-19 case. In the prospective study, mobile phlebotomists collected whole blood, serum and a nasopharyngeal or oropharyngeal swab from each participant. Additional blood draws and questionnaires over an approximately 2-month period could optionally be provided by prospective study participants. Blood samples from the prospective study were shipped frozen or at room temperature prior to DNA extraction.

The germline V gene specifies KGHSH as CDR1 and LQKENI as CDR2. Inclusive of the bounding cysteine and phenylalanine, the CDR3 is 13 residues long. This entry keeps only the CDR3 DNA: 39 bases, framed from base 1. V loses 0 bases of germline sequence and J loses 0 bases, and the interval between the two ends is 2 bases. The immunoSEQ Assay, a bias-controlled multiplex PCR, was used to amplify TCRbeta CDR3 regions from genomic DNA. As for how the authors treated the data: The number of nucleated cells in each sample was estimated from the amplification of reference gene primers within the assay. To quantify the absolute abundance of each unique TCRbeta CDR3 rearrangement, sequence reads were collapsed and filtered. For each sample, productive Simpson clonality was calculated by taking the square root of Simpson's diversity index across productive rearrangements. Not all clones reach the TCRdb copy of this immuneACCESS table, which keeps in-frame sequences only. Checked studies attribute under half of the gap to unresolved V genes and leave the rest unexplained. V, J and clone size reflect that table, while D and trimming were determined from the DNA. The table for this sample lists more than 250,000 clones; around 84% of them were counted only once. The ten top clones hold less than 5.5% of the sample.

The research as a whole found: The quantity of clinical and demographic metadata differed by source and by participant and was supplied without curation.

Sequencing input: PBMCs or T cells enriched from blood (not recorded which). This TCR derives from a middle-aged man who had been exposed to COVID-19. This receptor chain uses TRBV18 and TRBJ1-1; too little of a D gene remains to name it. Here the CDR3 is given as CASSPPVNTEAFF. Here is the DNA: TGTGCCAGCTCACCACCCGTGAACACTGAAGCTTTCTTT.